This T cell receptor (beta chain) derives from a study of shared clonotypes between healthy human individuals. The repertoire was sequenced with immunoSEQ multiplex PCR; TCRdb's copy has only in-frame clones and lacks some. This table holds 2 million to 2.5 million clones, over 90% found once. V lost 3 bases and J 0 bases, leaving 18 bases between the germline ends. Germline lookup yields CDR1 SGHRS and CDR2 YFSETQ. The CDR3 runs 17 residues. The material sequenced was naive CD4+ T cells from PBMCs. Subset specified: CD45RA+ positively selected. This chain joins TRBV5-1 and TRBJ1-2; possible D gene TRBD1, 6 bases. The sequence was obtained from a man between 18 and 29 years old in good health. Some clones in this sample may be carry-over from other donors' samples. The CDR3 reads CASSSMGGKGPNYGYTF. CDR3 sequence (DNA): TGCGCCAGCAGCTCCATGGGGGGCAAGGGGCCTAACTATGGCTACACCTTC.